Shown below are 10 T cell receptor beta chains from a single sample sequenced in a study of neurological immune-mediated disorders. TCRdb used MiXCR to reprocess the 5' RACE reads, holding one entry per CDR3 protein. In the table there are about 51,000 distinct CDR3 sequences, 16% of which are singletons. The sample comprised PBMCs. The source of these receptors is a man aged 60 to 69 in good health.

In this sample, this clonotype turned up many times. In nucleotides, the CDR3 is TGTGCCAGCAGTTGGGGCCCTCCTCGACAGGGGGGGGGTGAAGCTTTCTTT. It codes for CASSWGPPRQGGGEAFF. This chain joins TRBV12-3 or TRBV12-4 and TRBJ1-1; 9 bases map to TRBD1. The CDR3 is 17 residues long. The trim removed 4 bases at V and 7 bases at J, leaving 16 bases unmatched.

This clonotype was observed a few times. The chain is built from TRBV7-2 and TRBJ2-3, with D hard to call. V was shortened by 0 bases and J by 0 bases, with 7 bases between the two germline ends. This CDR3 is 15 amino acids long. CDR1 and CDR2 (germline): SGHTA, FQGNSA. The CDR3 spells CASSLASASTDTQYF. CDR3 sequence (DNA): TGTGCCAGCAGCTTAGCCAGCGCCAGCACAGATACGCAGTATTTT.

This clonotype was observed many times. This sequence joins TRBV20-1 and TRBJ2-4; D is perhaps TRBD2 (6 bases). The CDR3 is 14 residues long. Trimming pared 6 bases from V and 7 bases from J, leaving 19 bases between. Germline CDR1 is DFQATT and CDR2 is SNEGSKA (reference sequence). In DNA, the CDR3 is TGCAGTGCGGGGGGAAGGAGCGTAGGGAACATTCAGTACTTC. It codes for CSAGGRSVGNIQYF.

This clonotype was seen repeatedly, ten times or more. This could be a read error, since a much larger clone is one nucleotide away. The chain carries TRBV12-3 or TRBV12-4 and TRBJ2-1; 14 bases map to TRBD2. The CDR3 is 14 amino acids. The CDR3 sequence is CVSRGTSGSDEQFF. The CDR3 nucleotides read TGTGTCAGCAGGGGGACTAGCGGGAGCGATGAGCAGTTCTTC.

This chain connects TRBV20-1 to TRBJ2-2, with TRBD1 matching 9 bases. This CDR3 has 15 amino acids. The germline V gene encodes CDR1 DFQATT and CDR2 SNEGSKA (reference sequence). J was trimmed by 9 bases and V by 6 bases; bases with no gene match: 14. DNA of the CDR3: TGCAGTGCGGAGTCCGGGACAGGGAACACTTGGGAGCTGTTTTTT. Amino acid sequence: CSAESGTGNTWELFF.

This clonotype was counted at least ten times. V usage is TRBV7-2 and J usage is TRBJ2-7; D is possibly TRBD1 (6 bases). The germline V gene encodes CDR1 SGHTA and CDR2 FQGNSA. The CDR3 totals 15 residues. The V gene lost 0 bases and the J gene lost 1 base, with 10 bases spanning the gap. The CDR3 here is CASSLAWTASYEQYF. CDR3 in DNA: TGTGCCAGCAGCTTAGCATGGACAGCTTCCTACGAGCAGTACTTC.

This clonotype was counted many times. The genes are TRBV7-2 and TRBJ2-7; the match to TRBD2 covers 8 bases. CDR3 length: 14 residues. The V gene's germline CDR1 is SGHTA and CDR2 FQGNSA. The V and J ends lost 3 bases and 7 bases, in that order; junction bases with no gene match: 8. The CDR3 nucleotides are TGTGCCAGCAGCTTCCCCGGGACTAGTCGAGAGCAGTACTTC. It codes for CASSFPGTSREQYF.

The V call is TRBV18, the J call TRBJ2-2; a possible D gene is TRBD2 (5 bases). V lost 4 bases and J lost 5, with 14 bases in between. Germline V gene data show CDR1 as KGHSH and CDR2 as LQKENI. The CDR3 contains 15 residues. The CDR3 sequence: CASSRSGERTGELFF. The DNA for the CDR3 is TGTGCCAGCTCACGATCCGGGGAGCGGACCGGGGAGCTGTTTTTT.

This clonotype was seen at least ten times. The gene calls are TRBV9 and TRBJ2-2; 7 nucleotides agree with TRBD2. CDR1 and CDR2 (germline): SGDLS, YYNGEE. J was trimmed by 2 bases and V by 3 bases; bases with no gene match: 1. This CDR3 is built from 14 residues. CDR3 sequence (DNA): TGTGCCAGCAGCGGCGGGGGTAACACCGGGGAGCTGTTTTTT. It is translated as CASSGGGNTGELFF.

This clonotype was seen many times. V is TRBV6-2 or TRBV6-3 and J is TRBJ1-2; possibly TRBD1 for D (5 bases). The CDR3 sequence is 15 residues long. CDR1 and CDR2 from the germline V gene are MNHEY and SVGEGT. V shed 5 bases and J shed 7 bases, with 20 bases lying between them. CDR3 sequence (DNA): TGTGCCAGCAGTCCCGACAGCTGGCGTATCGGTGGCTACACCTTC. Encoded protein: CASSPDSWRIGGYTF.